This T cell receptor beta chain was sequenced in a study of blood T cell repertoires in COVID-19. Assay used: immunoSEQ multiplex PCR; TCRdb lists only in-frame clones, some missing. The sample consists of just over 80,000 clones, 75% to 90% of them appearing once. Germline CDR1 is SNHLY and CDR2 is FYNNEI. Trimming took 7 bases from V and 1 from J; bases not matched to a gene: 5. The CDR3 length is 14 residues. Material for sequencing was PBMCs or T cells enriched from blood (not recorded which). This TCR came from a woman between 50 and 59 years old with acute COVID-19. The chain is built from TRBV2 and TRBJ2-7; TRBD2 matches 9 bases. Written as DNA, the CDR3 is TGTGCCAGCACCCGTAGCGGGAGTTCCTACGAGCAGTACTTC. Protein sequence: CASTRSGSSYEQYF.